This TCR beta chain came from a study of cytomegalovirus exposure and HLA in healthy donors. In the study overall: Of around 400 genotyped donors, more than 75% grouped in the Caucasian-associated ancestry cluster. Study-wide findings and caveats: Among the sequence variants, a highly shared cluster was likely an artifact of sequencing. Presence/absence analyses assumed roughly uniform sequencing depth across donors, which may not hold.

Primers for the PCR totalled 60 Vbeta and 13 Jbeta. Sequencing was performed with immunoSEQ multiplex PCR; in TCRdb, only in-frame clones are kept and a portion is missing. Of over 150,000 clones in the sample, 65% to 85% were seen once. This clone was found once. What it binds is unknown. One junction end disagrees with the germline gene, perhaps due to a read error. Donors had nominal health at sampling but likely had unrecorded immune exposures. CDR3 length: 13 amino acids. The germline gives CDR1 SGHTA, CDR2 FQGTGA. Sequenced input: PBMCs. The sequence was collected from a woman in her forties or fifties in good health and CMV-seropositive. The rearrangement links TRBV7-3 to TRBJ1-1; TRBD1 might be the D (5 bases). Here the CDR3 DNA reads TGTGCCAGCAGCTTAATGCAGGACACCGAAGCTTTCTTT. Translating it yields CASSLMQDTEAFF.